This T cell receptor (beta chain) was found in a study of blood T cell repertoires in COVID-19. The authors' processing: Researchers report that nucleated cell counts were estimated from reference gene primer amplification. Using immunoSEQ multiplex PCR, the repertoire was profiled, and TCRdb retains in-frame clones only, with some absent. V, J and clone size reflect that table, while D and trimming were determined from the DNA. The data contain approximately 85,000 clones, about 86% of them seen just once; the ten biggest clones take up about a fifth. V was trimmed by 3 bases and J by 5 bases, leaving 19 bases between them. This CDR3 region has 16 residues. CDR1 MDHEN and CDR2 SYDVKM come from the germline V gene.

This TCR was sampled from a woman older than 75 in a cohort sampled during active or convalescent COVID-19. The sequencing sample was made of peripheral blood. This sequence joins TRBV28 and TRBJ1-2, with a tentative D call TRBD1 (6 bases). For the CDR3, the DNA is TGTGCCAGCAGTTTCCAACCGGGGGGCGGTGGGTATGGCTACACCTTC. Protein: CASSFQPGGGGYGYTF.